This passage covers 6 T cell receptor beta chains from one sample sequenced in a study of T-cell memory formation after mild COVID-19. TCRdb processed the 5' RACE reads anew with MiXCR; each CDR3 protein has one entry. The sample yields hundreds of thousands of distinct CDR3 sequences, less than 9.5% seen once. Specimen: PBMCs or a T cell subset sorted from them (not recorded which). These receptors were obtained from a man younger than 30 who had mild COVID-19 (a few samples of this study predate the infection). Cell type and time point are not known.

The rearrangement uses TRBV6-2 or TRBV6-3 and TRBJ1-2; 8 bases line up with TRBD1. J lost 0 bases, V lost 2 bases, and 11 bases had no gene match. CDR3 length: 18 amino acids. CDR1 and CDR2 from the germline V gene are MNHEY and SVGEGT. CDR3 region: CASSYTAVDRGANYGYTF. As DNA, the CDR3 is TGTGCCAGCAGTTACACCGCCGTTGACAGGGGCGCTAACTATGGCTACACCTTC.

For this clonotype: Compared with germline, one end of the junction differs, possibly owing to a read error. This rearrangement joins TRBV4-1 to TRBJ2-7; the D gene is possibly TRBD2 (6 bases). In germline, CDR1 is MGHRA, CDR2 YSYEKL. The CDR3 loop spans 14 amino acids. The CDR3 DNA is TGCGCCAGCAGTGCCTGGGGACTGGGCTACGAACAGTACTTC. This encodes CASSAWGLGYEQYF.

This clonotype was recorded a few times. The chain recombines TRBV7-9 with TRBJ1-2, with a tentative D call TRBD1 (5 bases). Germline V lookup: CDR1 SEHNR, CDR2 FQNEAQ (reference sequence). There are 14 residues in the CDR3. The V gene lost 4 bases and the J gene lost 7 bases, with 16 bases spanning the gap. CDR3 DNA sequence: TGTGCCAGCAGCTCCCCGGACTTTAGGGGTGGCTACACCTTC. Protein sequence: CASSSPDFRGGYTF.

This clonotype was picked up many times. The chain combines TRBV5-6 with TRBJ2-7; unclear D gene. The CDR3 sequence is 14 residues long. Trimming took off 0 bases at V and 3 bases at J, with 10 bases between the two ends. The V gene's germline CDR1 is SGHDT and CDR2 YYEEEE. The CDR3 bases are TGTGCCAGCAGCTTGGGGTTCCAAAACTACGAGCAGTACGTC. Protein product: CASSLGFQNYEQYV.

This clonotype showed up many times. V gene TRBV5-4 combines with J gene TRBJ1-2; maybe TRBD1 (5 bases). The germline V gene has CDR1 SGHNT and CDR2 YYREEE (reference sequence). The CDR3 length is 16 residues. V was clipped by 5 bases and J by 1 base, with 18 bases between them. The CDR3 loop reads CASRIGTGAVNYGYTF. For the CDR3, the DNA is TGTGCCAGCAGGATTGGGACGGGAGCTGTTAACTATGGCTACACCTTC.

In this sample, this clonotype turned up a few times. The rearrangement joins TRBV7-9 to TRBJ2-3; the D call may be TRBD1 or TRBD2 (5 bases each). Germline lookup yields CDR1 SEHNR and CDR2 FQNEAQ (reference sequence). The germline V and J ends were trimmed by 3 bases and 1 base, with 14 bases remaining between them. This CDR3 region has 16 residues. In DNA form, the CDR3 reads TGTGCCAGCAGCTTTCTTCCGGGGCCCGGCACAGATACGCAGTATTTT. This codes for CASSFLPGPGTDTQYF.